This T cell receptor (beta chain) was obtained from a study of blood T cell repertoires in COVID-19. On the study more broadly: Whether acute or convalescent, the COVID-19 samples came from the United States, Italy and Spain. PBMCs, B-cell-depleted T cells, or T cells were the source of the cDNA or gDNA that made up the material.

Repertoires were generated with immunoSEQ multiplex PCR, while TCRdb's copy carries only in-frame clones and drops some. Of tens of thousands of clones in the sample, around 80% were seen once. Germline CDR1 and CDR2: SGHNT and YYREEE (reference sequence). The CDR3 consists of 15 residues. With V trimmed by 4 bases and J by 5 bases, 11 bases remained unmatched. Sequencing input: peripheral blood. The chain combines TRBV5-4 with TRBJ2-5; 7 positions match TRBD2. The sequence was obtained from a man in his sixties with active COVID-19. CDR3 sequence (DNA): TGTGCCAGCAGCCCCACTAGCGCGGTCCAGGAGACCCAGTACTTC. Amino acid sequence: CASSPTSAVQETQYF.